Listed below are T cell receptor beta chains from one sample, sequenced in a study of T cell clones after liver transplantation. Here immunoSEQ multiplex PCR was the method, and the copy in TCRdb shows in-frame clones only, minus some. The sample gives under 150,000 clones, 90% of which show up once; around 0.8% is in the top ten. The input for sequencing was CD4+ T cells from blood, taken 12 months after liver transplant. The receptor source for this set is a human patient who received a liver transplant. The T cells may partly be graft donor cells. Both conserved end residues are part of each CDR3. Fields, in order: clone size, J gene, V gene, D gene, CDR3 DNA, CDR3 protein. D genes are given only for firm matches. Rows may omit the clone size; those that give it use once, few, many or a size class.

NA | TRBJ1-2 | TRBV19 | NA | TGTGCCAGTAGTATCCCTCCAAATCAGCGCTTCTATGGCTACACCTTC | CASSIPPNQRFYGYTF
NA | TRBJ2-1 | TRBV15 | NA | TGTGCCACCGAGGAGGGCGGGACCCTCGGTGAGCAGTTCTTC | CATEEGGTLGEQFF
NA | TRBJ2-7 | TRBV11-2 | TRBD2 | TGTGCCAGCAGCTCCTTACTGAGCGGGAGAATATACGAGCAGTACTTC | CASSSLLSGRIYEQYF
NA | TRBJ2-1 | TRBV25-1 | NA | TGTGCCAGCACGGACAGTAGAGTTTCCTACAATGAGCAGTTCTTC | CASTDSRVSYNEQFF
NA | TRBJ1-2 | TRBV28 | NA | TGTGCCAGCAGTTTCCGCCTAGCGGGGCGGCGCTATGGCTACACCTTC | CASSFRLAGRRYGYTF
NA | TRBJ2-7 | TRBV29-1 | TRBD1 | TGCAGCGTTGAAAAGGACAGGGACCACGAGCAGTACTTC | CSVEKDRDHEQYF
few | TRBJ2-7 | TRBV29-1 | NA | TGCAGCGTCCGGGCCCTCTCTGGGTACGAGCAGTACTTC | CSVRALSGYEQYF
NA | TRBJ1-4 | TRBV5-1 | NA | TGCGCCAGCAGCGACCCGTCAGGAACTAATGAAAAACTGTTTTTT | CASSDPSGTNEKLFF
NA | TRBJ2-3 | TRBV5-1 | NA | TGCGCCAGCAGCTTGGCGGAGTTGGAGCGGGCTGCGGATACGCAGTATTTT | CASSLAELERAADTQYF
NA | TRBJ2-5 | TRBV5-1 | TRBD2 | TGCGCCAGCAGCGGTGTCCCTAGCGGGACCCGAGAGACCCAGTACTTC | CASSGVPSGTRETQYF
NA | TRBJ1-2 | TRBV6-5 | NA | TGTGCCAGCAGTGTCAGGGAGCGATATGGCTACACCTTC | CASSVRERYGYTF
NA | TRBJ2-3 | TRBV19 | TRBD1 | TGTGCCAGTAGTAAACCGGGACAGGGCAGCACAGATACGCAGTATTTT | CASSKPGQGSTDTQYF
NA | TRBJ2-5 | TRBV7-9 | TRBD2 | TGTGCCAGCAGGACTAGCGGGGCCCAAGAGACCCAGTACTTC | CASRTSGAQETQYF
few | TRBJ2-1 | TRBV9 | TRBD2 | TGTGCCAGCAGCGTCTCGACTAGCGGTCCCGTTAGCTCCTACAATGAGCAGTTCTTC | CASSVSTSGPVSSYNEQFF
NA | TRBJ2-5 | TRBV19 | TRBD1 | TGTGCCAGTAGTATGGACAGGGAAGAGACCCAGTACTTC | CASSMDREETQYF
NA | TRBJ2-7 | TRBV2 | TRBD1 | TGTGCCAGCACCGAACAGGGGGCGACCTACGAGCAGTACTTC | CASTEQGATYEQYF
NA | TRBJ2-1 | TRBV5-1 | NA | TGCGCCAGCAGCTTGCGTGACGGGTACAGCAATGAGCAGTTCTTC | CASSLRDGYSNEQFF
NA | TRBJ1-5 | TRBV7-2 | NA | TGTGCCAGCAGCTTAGCAGGGGATCAGCCCCAGCATTTT | CASSLAGDQPQHF
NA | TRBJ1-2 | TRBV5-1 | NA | TGCGCCAGCAGCTTGACAGCAGAGGGCTACACCTTC | CASSLTAEGYTF
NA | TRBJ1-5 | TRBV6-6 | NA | TGTGCCAGCAGTTACAGGATAAGCAATCAGCCCCAGCATTTT | CASSYRISNQPQHF
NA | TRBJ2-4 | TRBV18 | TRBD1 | TGTGCCAGCTCACCACCCGACAGGGTCCAAAACATTCAGTACTTC | CASSPPDRVQNIQYF
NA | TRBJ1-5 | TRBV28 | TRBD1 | TGTGCCAGCAGTCCAGGGGGCCATGTATCGCTCTATAGCAATCAGCCCCAGCATTTT | CASSPGGHVSLYSNQPQHF
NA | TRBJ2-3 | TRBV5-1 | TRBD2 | TGCGCCAGCAGCTTGGCCGCGGCGGGAGGCACAGATACGCAGTATTTT | CASSLAAAGGTDTQYF
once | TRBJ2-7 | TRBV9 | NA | TGTGCCAGCAGTCCTCAGGACCTGACCTACGAGCAGTACTTC | CASSPQDLTYEQYF
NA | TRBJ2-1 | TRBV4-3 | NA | TGCGCCAGCAGCCAAGATCCCGATAGGTACGAGCAGTTCTTC | CASSQDPDRYEQFF
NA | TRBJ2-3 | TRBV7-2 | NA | TGTGCCAGCAGCCCCCGACCAGGGACGGATACGCAGTATTTT | CASSPRPGTDTQYF
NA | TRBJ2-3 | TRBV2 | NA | TGTGCCAGCAGTGTGCTATACACAGATACGCAGTATTTT | CASSVLYTDTQYF
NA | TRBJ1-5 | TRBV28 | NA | TGTGCCAGCCATAGGATGTTGGATCAGCCCCAGCATTTT | CASHRMLDQPQHF
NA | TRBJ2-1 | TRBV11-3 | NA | TGTGCCAGCAGCTTTACGGGAGACTTTGGTGAGCAGTTCTTC | CASSFTGDFGEQFF
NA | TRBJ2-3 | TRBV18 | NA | TGTGCCAGCTCACCTCGGGGTTCTAGCACAGATACGCAGTATTTT | CASSPRGSSTDTQYF
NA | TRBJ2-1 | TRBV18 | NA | TGTGCCAGCTCAGCGACTGATATCTACAATGAGCAGTTCTTC | CASSATDIYNEQFF
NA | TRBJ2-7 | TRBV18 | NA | TGTGCCAGCTCACCACGGCTTACCTACGAGCAGTACTTC | CASSPRLTYEQYF
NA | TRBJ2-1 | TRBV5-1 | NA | TGCGCCAGCACTACACACCTAGGCCTCGGGCTAGGCTCGCCACGGGACAATGAGCAGTTCTTC | CASTTHLGLGLGSPRDNEQFF
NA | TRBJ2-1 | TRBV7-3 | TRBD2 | TGTGCCAGCAGCTCCCCCGGAGCGGGGCCCTACAATGAGCAGTTCTTC | CASSSPGAGPYNEQFF
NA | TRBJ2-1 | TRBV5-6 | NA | TGTGCCAGCAGCCTAAGACAGAATACCTACAATGAGCAGTTCTTC | CASSLRQNTYNEQFF
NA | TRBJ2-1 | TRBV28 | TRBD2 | TGTGCCAGCATCGAAAGCGGGGCGCATGAGCAGTTCTTC | CASIESGAHEQFF
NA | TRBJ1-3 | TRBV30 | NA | TGTGCCTGGACTCCCAAGGGTTTCGGGGTTAGAAACACCATATATTTT | CAWTPKGFGVRNTIYF
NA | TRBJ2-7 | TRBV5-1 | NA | TGCGCCAGCAGCGAACAGGGTTCTTCCTACGAGCAGTACTTC | CASSEQGSSYEQYF
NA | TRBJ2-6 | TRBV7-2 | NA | TGTGCCAGTGGCTGGGGGACTGGGGCCAACGTCCTGACTTTC | CASGWGTGANVLTF
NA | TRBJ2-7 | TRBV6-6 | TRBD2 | TGTGCCAGCAGTTACTCTAGCGGGAGTGGCTACGAGCAGTACTTC | CASSYSSGSGYEQYF
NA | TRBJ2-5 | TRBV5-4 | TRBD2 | TGTGCCAGCAGACCGGCGGGGGACCCGGGGACCCAGTACTTC | CASRPAGDPGTQYF
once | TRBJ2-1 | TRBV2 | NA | TGTGCCAGCACCCCCGGGACTTCCCCCTACAATGAGCAGTTCTTC | CASTPGTSPYNEQFF
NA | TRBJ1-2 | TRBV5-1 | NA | TGCGCCAGCAGCTTGGACAGGGAACCAAGCTATGGCTACACCTTC | CASSLDREPSYGYTF
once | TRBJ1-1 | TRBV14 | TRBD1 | TGTGCCAGCAGCCGGGACAGATTGAACACTGAAGCTTTCTTT | CASSRDRLNTEAFF
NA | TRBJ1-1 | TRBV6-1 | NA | TGTGCCAGCCGATTGATCATTAACACTGAAGCTTTCTTT | CASRLIINTEAFF
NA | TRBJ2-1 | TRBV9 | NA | TGTGCCAGCAGCCCCCGGATTGGCGGGACCCATGAGCAGTTCTTC | CASSPRIGGTHEQFF
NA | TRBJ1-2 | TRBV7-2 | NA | TGTGCCAGCAGATCGCCGGGCTCTCGAGGCTATGGCTACACCTTC | CASRSPGSRGYGYTF
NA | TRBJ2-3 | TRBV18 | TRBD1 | TGTGCCAGCTCATGGCAGGGGGACACAGATACGCAGTATTTT | CASSWQGDTDTQYF
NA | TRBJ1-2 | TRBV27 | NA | TGTGCCAGCAGTTTATTCCCGGGTAACTATGGCTACACCTTC | CASSLFPGNYGYTF
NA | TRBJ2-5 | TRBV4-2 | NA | TGTGCCAGCAGCCAAGTTCTGGAGACCCAGTACTTC | CASSQVLETQYF
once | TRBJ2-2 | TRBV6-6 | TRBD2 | TGTGCCAGCAGACTCCTAGCGGGAGAATTCGGCGGGGAGCTGTTTTTT | CASRLLAGEFGGELFF
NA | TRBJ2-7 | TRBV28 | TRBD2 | TGTGCCAGCAGAGCCACTAGCGGGAGGTCGCACGAGCAGTACTTC | CASRATSGRSHEQYF
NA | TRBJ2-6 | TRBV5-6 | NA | TGTGCCAGCAGCTTGGGATGGGCCAACGTCCTGACTTTC | CASSLGWANVLTF
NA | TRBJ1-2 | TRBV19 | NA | TGTGCCAGTAGAGACAGAGCTACTCGGTATGGCTACACCTTC | CASRDRATRYGYTF
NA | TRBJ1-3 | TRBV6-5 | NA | TGTGCCAGCTCCAGGCTCAGCTCTGGAAACACCATATATTTT | CASSRLSSGNTIYF
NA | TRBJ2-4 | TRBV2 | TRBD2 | TGTGCCAGCAGTGGTCCGGGACTAGCGGGAGTAAACATTCAGTACTTC | CASSGPGLAGVNIQYF
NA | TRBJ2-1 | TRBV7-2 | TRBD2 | TGTGCCAGCAGCTACAAGTCTAGCGGGGCCTACAATGAGCAGTTCTTC | CASSYKSSGAYNEQFF
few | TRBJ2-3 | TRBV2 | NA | TGTGCCAGCAGTTCCTTGACCACAGATACGCAGTATTTT | CASSSLTTDTQYF
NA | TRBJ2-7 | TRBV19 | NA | TGTGCCAGTAGTGCCGATATGCAGGTAATTGGGACCGAGCAGTACTTC | CASSADMQVIGTEQYF